The present TCR beta chain was sequenced within a study of T-cell memory formation after mild COVID-19. Turning to this clonotype: The antigen remains unidentified.

The ends were cut back, 7 bases at V and 5 bases at J, with 14 bases in the middle. Germline V lookup: CDR1 SGHTA, CDR2 FQGNSA. This CDR3 has 13 amino acids. Findings of the study overall: Researchers report contracting CD4+ clones mostly in CM and EM, with CD8+ clones in EMRA.

TCRdb re-called the 5' RACE reads through MiXCR, storing one row per CDR3 protein. The sample lists about 180,000 distinct CDR3 sequences; under 20% were seen once. This receptor was taken from a man aged 18 to 35 who had mild COVID-19 (a few samples of this study predate the infection). Cell type and time point are not known. This chain uses TRBV7-2 with TRBJ1-1, with unresolved D. The source material was PBMCs or a T cell subset sorted from them (not recorded which). Here the CDR3 reads CASNVNVETEAFF. CDR3 sequence (DNA): TGTGCCAGCAACGTCAATGTCGAGACTGAAGCTTTCTTT. The full variable domain, with the rest looked up from reference TRBV7-2 and TRBJ1-1, is GAGVSQSPSNKVTEKGKDVELRCDPISGHTALYWYRQSLGQGLEFLIYFQGNSAPDKSGLPSDRFSAERTGGSVSTLTIQRTQQEDSAVYLCASNVNVETEAFFGQGTRLTVV.